The 30 T cell receptor beta chains reported below all come from one sample, sequenced in a study of T cell responses to AZD1222 COVID-19 vaccine. This table comes from immunoSEQ multiplex PCR, and its TCRdb copy is limited to in-frame clones, with some not included. The data show 120,000 or so clones, around 93% seen once. This sample comprised peripheral blood, obtained on day 0 of AZD1222 vaccination. These receptors originate from an adult in good health.

This clone showed up just once. CDR3 loop: CASSYAPGKSYGYTF. The DNA for the CDR3 is TGTGCCAGCAGTTACGCGCCAGGGAAGAGCTATGGCTACACCTTC. The chain links TRBV6-2 or TRBV6-3 to TRBJ1-2, with D possibly being TRBD1 (5 bases). The CDR3 is 15 residues long. Trimming removed 2 bases from V and 4 bases from J, with 14 bases in between. Germline V gene data show CDR1 as MNHEY and CDR2 as SVGEGT.

This chain joins TRBV6-2 or TRBV6-3 and TRBJ1-1; 10 bases are shared with TRBD1. The CDR3 is made up of 15 amino acids. J gave up 3 bases and V 3 bases, and 4 bases lay outside the gene matches. Per germline, CDR1 MNHEY and CDR2 SVGEGT. The CDR3 sequence: CASSYLDRGDTEAFF. The CDR3 DNA sequence: TGTGCCAGCAGTTATTTGGACAGGGGGGACACTGAAGCTTTCTTT.

V and J are TRBV7-2 and TRBJ2-7; D is unclear. Trimming left V 0 bases short and J 9 bases short, with 9 bases between. Germline assignment: CDR1 SGHTA and CDR2 FQGNSA. The CDR3 has 12 amino acids. CDR3 protein: CASSLAQQRQYF. In nucleotides, the CDR3 is TGTGCCAGCAGCTTAGCTCAGCAGAGGCAGTACTTC.

V usage is TRBV6-4 and J usage is TRBJ2-5; D assignment may be TRBD1 or TRBD2 (6 bases each). V was shortened by 0 bases and J by 1 base, with 9 bases between the two germline ends. Germline V gene lookup returns CDR1 MRHNA and CDR2 SNTAGT. The CDR3 loop spans 15 amino acids. The CDR3 here is CASSDSPGAQETQYF. CDR3 sequence (DNA): TGTGCCAGCAGTGACTCGCCGGGGGCCCAAGAGACCCAGTACTTC.

The chain is built from TRBV6-5 and TRBJ1-1, with 9 bases matching TRBD1. The CDR3 is 14 residues long. V trimming: 1 base; J trimming: 4 bases; junction bases outside the gene matches: 1. Germline V gene data show CDR1 as MNHEY and CDR2 as SVGAGI. CDR3 sequence reads: CASSYWTGATEAFF. CDR3 nucleotide sequence: TGTGCCAGCAGTTACTGGACAGGGGCCACTGAAGCTTTCTTT.

This clone was recorded only once. The chain recombines TRBV6-5 with TRBJ1-2, with TRBD1 identical over 7 bases. This CDR3 contains 15 residues. V lost 4 bases to trimming and J lost 1 base; unmatched junction nucleotides: 6. Looked up from germline, CDR1 is MNHEY and CDR2 is SVGAGI. The CDR3 loop is CASSLPGGGNYGYTF. For the CDR3, the DNA is TGTGCCAGCAGTTTACCAGGGGGAGGTAACTATGGCTACACCTTC.

The chain carries TRBV27 and TRBJ2-3; 7 bases are a match to TRBD2. The trim removed 4 bases at V and 5 bases at J, leaving 9 bases unmatched. The CDR3 has 15 residues. Germline values: CDR1 MNHEY, CDR2 SMNVEV (reference sequence). The CDR3 nucleotides are TGTGCCAGCAGTTCTGCCAGCGGGGCCATAGATACGCAGTATTTT. Its protein product is CASSSASGAIDTQYF.

In its sample, this clone was seen once. V and J are TRBV5-4 and TRBJ2-2, with 8 bases lining up with TRBD2. CDR3 length: 16 amino acids. Germline CDR1 SGHNT, CDR2 YYREEE (reference sequence). V lost 4 bases to trimming and J lost 0 bases; unmatched junction nucleotides: 5. CDR3: CASSPGGLANTGELFF. The CDR3 bases are TGTGCCAGCAGCCCTGGGGGACTAGCGAACACCGGGGAGCTGTTTTTT.

The chain employs TRBV5-4 and TRBJ1-2, with TRBD1 identical over 12 bases. V was clipped by 4 bases and J by 4 bases; unmatched bases: 5. This CDR3 is built from 15 residues. From germline, CDR1 is SGHNT and CDR2 YYREEE (reference sequence). CDR3 in amino acids: CASSPRGQGAYGYTF. CDR3 bases: TGTGCCAGCAGCCCACGGGGACAGGGGGCCTATGGCTACACCTTC.

As DNA, the CDR3 is TGTGCCACCAGTGATCGCGTGGGGGGCAATCAGCCCCAGCATTTT. Amino acids: CATSDRVGGNQPQHF. This rearrangement joins TRBV24-1 to TRBJ1-5; a possible D gene is TRBD1 (5 bases). Trimming pared 3 bases from V and 2 bases from J, leaving 10 bases between. The germline gives CDR1 KGHDR, CDR2 SFDVKD. CDR3 length equals 15 residues.

This chain joins TRBV28 and TRBJ1-5; TRBD1 matches at 8 bases. This CDR3 is 17 amino acids long. Germline CDR1 reads MDHEN; CDR2 reads SYDVKM. V gave up 5 bases and J gave up 1 base; unmatched junction bases: 10. DNA of the CDR3: TGTGCCAGCAGTATCGACCCTACAGGGGGAAGCAATCAGCCCCAGCATTTT. This codes for CASSIDPTGGSNQPQHF.

This clone was seen only once. The chain is built from TRBV10-2 and TRBJ2-7, with TRBD1 identical over 11 bases. Germline values: CDR1 WSHSY, CDR2 SAAADI. The CDR3 sequence is 15 residues long. Trimming cost V 3 bases and J 5 bases; bases outside gene matches: 6. This chain's CDR3 is CASSEGGQGGHEQYF. The CDR3 DNA reads as TGCGCCAGCAGTGAAGGGGGACAGGGGGGCCACGAGCAGTACTTC.

This chain joins TRBV29-1 and TRBJ2-3; 14 nucleotides match TRBD2. Germline V gives CDR1 SQVTM, CDR2 ANQGSEA. J gave up 5 bases and V 4 bases, and 5 bases lay outside the gene matches. The CDR3 is made up of 15 amino acids. The DNA of the CDR3 is TGCAGCGTTGGGACTAGCGGGGGGTTAGAAGATACGCAGTATTTT. Translated, it gives CSVGTSGGLEDTQYF.

This chain links TRBV4-3 with TRBJ2-3; TRBD2 aligns across 10 bases. The junction had 13 bases not matched to a gene; V was cut back by 4 bases and J by 6 bases. The V gene's germline CDR1 is LGHNA and CDR2 YSLEER. The CDR3 consists of 17 residues. The CDR3 loop reads CASSPSDGLAVRDTQYF. The DNA of the CDR3 is TGCGCCAGCAGCCCGTCCGACGGACTAGCGGTTCGGGATACGCAGTATTTT.

This clone has only a few counts. In nucleotides, the CDR3 is TGTGCCTGGAGTGCCGGGACTGCAACCTACGAGCAGTACTTC. Residues: CAWSAGTATYEQYF. This chain connects TRBV30 to TRBJ2-7, with a tentative D call TRBD2 (6 bases). This CDR3 is 14 amino acids long. Germline V gene sequence: CDR1 GTSNPN, CDR2 SVGIG (reference sequence). The V end was cut by 1 base, the J end by 2 bases, with 12 bases between.

J is TRBJ1-5 and V is TRBV5-5, with TRBD1 matching over 10 bases. Germline V lookup: CDR1 SGHKS, CDR2 YYEKEE (reference sequence). Trimming removed 3 bases from V and 1 base from J; junction bases left unmatched: 4. The CDR3 totals 16 residues. CDR3 DNA: TGTGCCAGCAGCTCGGGACAGGGGATCAGCAATCAGCCCCAGCATTTT. The encoded protein is CASSSGQGISNQPQHF. The full variable domain, completed using reference TRBV5-5 and TRBJ1-5, is DAGVTQSPTHLIKTRGQQVTLRCSPISGHKSVSWYQQVLGQGPQFIFQYYEKEERGRGNFPDRFSARQFPNYSSELNVNALLLGDSALYLCASSSGQGISNQPQHFGDGTRLSIL.

V usage is TRBV27 and J usage is TRBJ2-7; D may be TRBD1 (5 bases). Germline V lookup: CDR1 MNHEY, CDR2 SMNVEV (reference sequence). The CDR3 extends over 15 amino acids. Trimming took 5 bases from V and 5 from J, leaving 19 bases between them. The CDR3 here is CASSPLGQGPHEQYF. As DNA, the CDR3 is TGTGCCAGCAGTCCCTTAGGGCAGGGTCCCCACGAGCAGTACTTC.

This chain uses TRBV7-2 with TRBJ2-3, with 14 bases fitting TRBD2. This CDR3 spans 18 amino acids. V was clipped by 4 bases and J by 3 bases; unmatched bases: 9. Germline assignment: CDR1 SGHTA and CDR2 FQGNSA. DNA of the CDR3: TGTGCCAGCAGCTCCCCTGTGACTAGCGGGAGGGGGACAGATACGCAGTATTTT. Protein sequence: CASSSPVTSGRGTDTQYF.

V gene TRBV10-2 combines with J gene TRBJ2-5, with unresolved D. Germline V CDR1 and CDR2: WSHSY, SAAADI. The CDR3 has 16 amino acids. The V end was cut by 0 bases, the J end by 5 bases, with 16 bases between. CDR3 bases: TGCGCCAGCAGTGAGTCGGCTCCTAGGCCCACCGAGACCCAGTACTTC. It yields the protein CASSESAPRPTETQYF.

The CDR3 loop is CASSNSVYGYTF. The CDR3 DNA reads as TGTGCCAGCAGCAACAGCGTCTATGGCTACACCTTC. The chain employs TRBV7-9 and TRBJ1-2; D unresolved. The germline V gene encodes CDR1 SEHNR and CDR2 FQNEAQ (reference sequence). The CDR3 runs to 12 residues. V was pared by 5 bases and J by 4 bases, with 8 bases between.

The chain links TRBV10-3 to TRBJ2-7, with 12 bases identical to TRBD2. The CDR3 spans 14 residues. Germline V gene lookup returns CDR1 ENHRY and CDR2 SYGVKD. Losses at the gene ends were 6 bases for V and 5 bases for J; bases not matched to a gene: 5. The CDR3 DNA reads as TGTGCCATCAGCCTAGCGGGGGGGCTTAACGAGCAGTACTTC. The encoded protein is CAISLAGGLNEQYF.

This clone was detected once. The chain links TRBV19 to TRBJ1-1; D call uncertain. Germline V CDR1 and CDR2: LNHDA, SQIVND (reference sequence). The V and J ends lost 10 bases and 4 bases respectively, with 13 bases between them. The CDR3 extends over 12 amino acids. The CDR3 reads CATKREGTEAFF. DNA for the CDR3: TGTGCCACCAAGCGGGAGGGCACTGAAGCTTTCTTT.

The CDR3 is CASSPGLEQYF. CDR3 DNA sequence: TGTGCCAGCAGCCCCGGTTTGGAGCAGTACTTC. The chain uses TRBV5-8 and TRBJ2-7; no clear D. There are 11 residues in the CDR3. V lost 4 bases and J lost 7, with 9 bases in between. Germline assignment: CDR1 SGHTS and CDR2 YDEGEE.

The J gene is TRBJ1-1, the V gene TRBV4-1, with D uncertain. V lost 1 base, J lost 8 bases, and 20 bases lay in between. CDR1 is MGHRA and CDR2 is YSYEKL in the germline V gene. This CDR3 region has 16 residues. In DNA form, the CDR3 reads TGCGCCAGCAGCCAAGTGAATTTGGGGTTCACTGAAGAAGCTTTCTTT. Encoded protein: CASSQVNLGFTEEAFF.

The V and J genes are TRBV27 and TRBJ2-7, with 9 positions matching TRBD1. The CDR3 runs 14 residues. V lost 9 bases, J lost 7 bases, and 13 bases stayed unmatched. CDR1 is MNHEY, CDR2 SMNVEV, per germline (reference sequence). The CDR3 sequence: CASSLGTGSGEQYF. CDR3 DNA: TGTGCCAGTTCTCTCGGGACAGGGTCGGGGGAGCAGTACTTC.

This chain uses TRBV6-2 or TRBV6-3 with TRBJ2-7; TRBD2 matches at 11 bases. Trimming at V came to 6 bases and at J to 5 bases, leaving 9 bases not matched to a gene. Germline V gives CDR1 MNHEY, CDR2 SVGEGT. CDR3 size: 15 residues. This CDR3 reads CASSLTSGSRNEQYF. In nucleotides, the CDR3 is TGTGCCAGCAGCCTAACTAGCGGGAGCCGCAACGAGCAGTACTTC.

This clone was detected once. The chain combines TRBV30 with TRBJ1-1, with D maybe TRBD1 (5 bases). CDR3 length: 12 amino acids. V lost 5 bases, J lost 1 base, and 8 bases lay in between. The germline gives CDR1 GTSNPN, CDR2 SVGIG (reference sequence). CDR3 region: CAWGTGNTEAFF. The CDR3 DNA reads TGTGCCTGGGGGACGGGGAACACTGAAGCTTTCTTT.

The chain recombines TRBV7-8 with TRBJ2-7; 7 bases agree with TRBD1. The V gene end was trimmed by 1 base and the J gene end by 7 bases; junction bases not matched to a gene: 10. The CDR3 length is 15 residues. Germline V gives CDR1 SGHVS, CDR2 FQNEAQ. Here the CDR3 reads CASSLEWQGVGEQYF. CDR3 in DNA: TGTGCCAGCAGCTTAGAATGGCAGGGGGTCGGTGAGCAGTACTTC. Full variable domain (remainder filled in from reference TRBV7-8 and TRBJ2-7): GAGVSQSPRYKVAKRGQDVALRCDPISGHVSLFWYQQALGQGPEFLTYFQNEAQLDKSGLPSDRFFAERPEGSVSTLKIQRTQQEDSAVYLCASSLEWQGVGEQYFGPGTRLTVT.

This clone was seen just once. The V call is TRBV19, the J call TRBJ1-5; weak D call: TRBD1 (5 bases). CDR1 LNHDA and CDR2 SQIVND come from the germline V gene (reference sequence). The length of the CDR3 is 18 residues. V gave up 6 bases and J gave up 0 bases, with 21 bases separating them. The CDR3 region has the DNA TGTGCCAGTAGGAGGGACGGTGGGATTCTTTATAGCAATCAGCCCCAGCATTTT. Translating gives CASRRDGGILYSNQPQHF.

V usage is TRBV7-9 and J usage is TRBJ1-4; D possibly corresponds to TRBD1 (6 bases). Germline lookup yields CDR1 SEHNR and CDR2 FQNEAQ (reference sequence). Trimming cost V 4 bases and J 4 bases, with 25 bases left between them. There are 19 residues in the CDR3. CDR3 residues: CASSSKKGGDPWGNEKLFF. DNA for the CDR3: TGTGCCAGCAGCTCAAAAAAGGGGGGCGACCCATGGGGTAATGAAAAACTGTTTTTT.